This T cell receptor beta chain was identified during a study of blood T cells in healthy people across ages. General study findings and limits: Fewer expanded clones and more diversity marked long-lived versus aged donors. PBMCs were not sorted, which prevented a conclusive comparison of naive versus antigen-experienced cells. Across the age range, TCR beta diversity per million T cells fell in a roughly linear way.

Trimming took off 4 bases at V and 4 bases at J, with 10 bases between the two ends. From germline, CDR1 is SGHRS and CDR2 YFSETQ. The length of the CDR3 is 13 residues. Next came a second PCR, run for about 7 to 12 cycles, which used a sample-barcoded 5' primer along with a J-beta primer mix. TCRdb re-analysed the 5' RACE reads in MiXCR, keeping a single row per CDR3 protein. The sample comprises 1.5 million to 1.9 million distinct CDR3 sequences, less than 45% of which are singletons, and about 4.1% rests with the top ten. Only a few counts were recorded for this clonotype. The antigen is undetermined.

The V and J genes are TRBV5-1 and TRBJ2-3, with D unclear. This TCR was sampled from a woman aged 18-29 years in good health. The sequenced sample was blood. CDR3 loop: CASSVDRADTQYF. CDR3 coding DNA: TGCGCCAGCAGCGTGGACCGGGCAGATACGCAGTATTTT.